This T cell receptor beta chain was identified in a study of T cells in Graves' hyperthyroidism and ophthalmopathy. Overall study context: Sampling of peripheral blood happened at initial diagnosis, prior to any treatment.

The study's findings and limits: Among clonotypes expanded in thyroid above 0.001, most were also found in blood. A model of 13 V-J pairs discriminated ophthalmopathy from stable hyperthyroidism.

TCR beta CDR3 regions were amplified from RNA. First-round RT-PCR with HTBI primers amplified the TCR CDR3 region. TCRdb fed the multiplex PCR reads into MiXCR, producing one record per CDR3 protein. The data show roughly 660,000 distinct CDR3 sequences, with approximately 15% seen just once and roughly 15% held by the top ten. Per the germline V gene, CDR1 is ENHRY and CDR2 is SYGVKD. This CDR3 is built from 13 residues. V lost 8 bases, J lost 1 base, and 12 bases lay in between. There are a few counts of this clonotype. Its target is unknown. The genes are TRBV10-3 and TRBJ2-7; D might be TRBD1 or TRBD2, each matching 5 bases. The sequenced sample was blood. The source is a man aged 50-59 years with Graves' hyperthyroidism. The CDR3: CAIGTPTSYEQYF. CDR3 nucleotide sequence: TGTGCCATCGGGACCCCAACATCCTACGAGCAGTACTTC.